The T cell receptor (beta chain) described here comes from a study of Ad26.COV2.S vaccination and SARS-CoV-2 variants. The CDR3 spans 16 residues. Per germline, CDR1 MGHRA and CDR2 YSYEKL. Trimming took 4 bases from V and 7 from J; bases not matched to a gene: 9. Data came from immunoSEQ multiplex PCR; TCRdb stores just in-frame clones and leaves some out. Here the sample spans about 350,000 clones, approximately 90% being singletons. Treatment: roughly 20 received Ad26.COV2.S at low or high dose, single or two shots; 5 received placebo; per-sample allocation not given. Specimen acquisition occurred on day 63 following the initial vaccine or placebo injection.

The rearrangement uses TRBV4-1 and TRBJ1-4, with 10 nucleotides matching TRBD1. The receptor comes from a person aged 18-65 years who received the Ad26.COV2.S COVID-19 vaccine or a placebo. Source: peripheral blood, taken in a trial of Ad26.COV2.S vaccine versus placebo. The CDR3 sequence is CASSRSPGQGSEKLFF. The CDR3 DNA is TGCGCCAGCAGCCGATCACCGGGACAGGGGAGTGAAAAACTGTTTTTT.